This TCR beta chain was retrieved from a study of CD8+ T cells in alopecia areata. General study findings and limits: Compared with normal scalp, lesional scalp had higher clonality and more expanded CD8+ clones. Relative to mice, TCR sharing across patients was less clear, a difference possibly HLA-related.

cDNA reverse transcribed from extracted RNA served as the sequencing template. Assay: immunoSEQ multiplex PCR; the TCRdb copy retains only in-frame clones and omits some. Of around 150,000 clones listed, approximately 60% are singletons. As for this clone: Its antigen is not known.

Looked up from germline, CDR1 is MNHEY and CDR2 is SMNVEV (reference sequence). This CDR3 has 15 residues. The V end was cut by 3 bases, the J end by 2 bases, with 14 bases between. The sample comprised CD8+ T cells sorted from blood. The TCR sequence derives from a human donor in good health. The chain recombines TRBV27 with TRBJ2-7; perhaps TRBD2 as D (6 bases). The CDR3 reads CASSLGPEGTYEQYF. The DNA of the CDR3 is TGTGCCAGCAGTTTGGGTCCGGAGGGGACCTACGAGCAGTACTTC.